The clone carrying this TCR beta chain has ten or more counts. There are 10 residues in the CDR3. Germline V gene data show CDR1 as SNHLY and CDR2 as FYNNEI. V lost 7 bases and J 4 bases, leaving 4 bases between the germline ends. Time point: newly diagnosed GD, antithyroid drugs for less than 3 months. Isolated PBMC RNA provided the starting material for the TCR library. This entry belongs to a study of regulatory T cells in long-lasting Graves disease. Arm-PCR of CDR3 regions and iRepertoire HTBI primers were used to build TCR beta libraries. Original analysis: The samples included 62 TRBV and 15 or so TRBJ segments. TCRdb itself ran the multiplex PCR reads through MiXCR, one entry per CDR3 protein. V and J calls and clone size were set by TCRdb, not the authors. The repertoire holds under 250,000 distinct CDR3 sequences, with about 19% as singletons. These data were likewise used in another study, on T cells in Graves' hyperthyroidism and ophthalmopathy.

The chain employs TRBV2 and TRBJ1-1; D gene unclear. This TCR was recovered from a woman under 40 with Graves disease. Sequencing used peripheral blood mononuclear cells (PBMCs), obtained at new diagnosis, from a patient treated with antithyroid drugs. The chain's CDR3 is CASNGTEAFF. The CDR3 region has the DNA TGTGCCAGCAACGGCACTGAAGCTTTCTTT.